This T cell receptor (beta chain) stems from a study of T cell responses to AZD1222 COVID-19 vaccine. Study overall: Pooling covered second doses at about 4 or about 12 weeks. Study-level results: Possibly, clonal diversity was underestimated; donors were largely white British and included more females. Repertoire sampling occurred only after the peak T cell response. Unmutated regions of variants are reportedly targeted by nearly half of spike-specific TCRs.

As concerns this clone: No antigen is known for it.

This table comes from immunoSEQ multiplex PCR, and its TCRdb copy is limited to in-frame clones, with some not included. In the table there are some 130,000 clones, around 86% of which are singletons. CDR1 MNHEY and CDR2 SVGEGT come from the germline V gene. The V gene lost 3 bases and the J gene lost 4 bases, with 13 bases spanning the gap. The CDR3 loop spans 14 amino acids. The input for sequencing was peripheral blood, taken on day 0 of AZD1222 vaccination. The TCR comes from an adult in good health. The rearrangement uses TRBV6-2 or TRBV6-3 and TRBJ2-7, with no clear D. This chain's CDR3 is CASSYGGGTYEQYF. CDR3 nucleotides: TGTGCCAGCAGTTATGGTGGCGGAACTTACGAGCAGTACTTC.